The 11 T cell receptor beta chains below come from one sample, sequenced in a study of regulatory T cells in long-lasting Graves disease. TCR beta libraries were built with iRepertoire HTBI primers and Arm-PCR of CDR3 regions. TCRdb fed the multiplex PCR reads into MiXCR, producing one record per CDR3 protein. Here the sample spans 410,000 or so distinct CDR3 sequences, about 16% being singletons. Documented time point: newly diagnosed GD, antithyroid drugs for less than 3 months. The TCR library used RNA extracted from PBMCs. These same records also appear under a second study, on T cells in Graves' hyperthyroidism and ophthalmopathy.

The sample was peripheral blood mononuclear cells (PBMCs), taken at new diagnosis, from a patient treated with antithyroid drugs. These receptors originate from a woman aged 25 to 39 with Graves disease.

This clonotype has ten or more counts. The rearrangement joins TRBV5-1 to TRBJ2-7; 7 nucleotides agree with TRBD1. The CDR3 covers 13 residues. CDR1 is SGHRS, CDR2 YFSETQ, per germline. V trimming: 4 bases; J trimming: 3 bases; junction bases outside the gene matches: 4. In DNA form, the CDR3 reads TGCGCCAGCAGCACGACAGGGAACTACGAGCAGTACTTC. Its translation is CASSTTGNYEQYF.

In the case of this clonotype: A read error may explain this, as a much larger clone is one base away. The chain joins TRBV3-1 to TRBJ2-2; D not resolved. Germline CDR1 is LGHDT and CDR2 is YNNKEL (reference sequence). Trimming cost V 8 bases and J 6 bases, with 16 bases left between them. This CDR3 comprises 14 residues. The CDR3 nucleotides read TGTGCCAGCGGGCCGTCCGCGGTTCCCGGGGAGCTGTTTTTT. Amino acids: CASGPSAVPGELFF.

This clonotype was observed many times. The chain links TRBV20-1 to TRBJ2-2, with 8 positions matching TRBD2. The CDR3 consists of 14 residues. The germline V gene encodes CDR1 DFQATT and CDR2 SNEGSKA (reference sequence). V dropped 5 bases and J dropped 9; count of bases not matched to a gene: 11. The CDR3 nucleotides read TGCAGTGCTCAAGGACTAGCAGCGCACCGGGAGCTGTTTTTT. This translates into CSAQGLAAHRELFF.

This clonotype was detected many times. V usage is TRBV27 and J usage is TRBJ1-5; weak D call: TRBD1 (6 bases). The CDR3 consists of 15 residues. Trimming left V 6 bases short and J 7 bases short, with 19 bases between. Germline CDR1 reads MNHEY; CDR2 reads SMNVEV (reference sequence). The CDR3 DNA reads as TGTGCCAGCAGACAGACAGGAGGTGTGAGCCAGCCCCAGCATTTT. Its translation: CASRQTGGVSQPQHF.

This clonotype was counted between two and nine times. The chain carries TRBV12-3 or TRBV12-4 and TRBJ1-5; D is perhaps TRBD1 (5 bases). CDR3 length: 17 amino acids. Trimming shortened V by 5 bases and J by 3 bases, and 20 bases separated the two germline ends. CDR3 loop: CASSPLGGEGVNQPQHF. CDR3 nucleotide sequence: TGTGCCAGCAGTCCCCTCGGCGGGGAAGGGGTCAATCAGCCCCAGCATTTT.

On this clonotype: One end of the junction fails to match germline, which may point to a read error. This chain links TRBV24-1 with TRBJ2-1, with 7 bases fitting TRBD2. CDR1 and CDR2 from the germline V gene are KGHDR and SFDVKD. CDR3 size: 11 residues. CDR3 bases: TGTGCCACCGACAGCAGCGGGGAGCAGCTCTTC. This translates into CATDSSGEQLF.

This clonotype was counted at least ten times. At one of its ends the junction is not consistent with the germline gene, which may arise from a read error. This sequence joins TRBV18 and TRBJ2-3, with 9 bases fitting TRBD2. The CDR3 runs to 16 residues. Germline values: CDR1 KGHSH, CDR2 LQKENI. The CDR3 DNA reads TGTGCCAGCTCGCCACGACTAGCGGTAAACACAGATACGCAGTATTTT. Protein: CASSPRLAVNTDTQYF.

Note on this clonotype: This may be a read error: a much more frequent sequence differs by one nucleotide. This rearrangement joins TRBV11-2 to TRBJ2-3; D unresolved. Trimming took 4 bases from V and 0 from J, leaving 8 bases between them. The CDR3 sequence is 14 residues long. Looked up from germline, CDR1 is SGHAT and CDR2 is FQNNGV. This CDR3 reads CASSSTQSTDTQYF. The CDR3 DNA sequence: TGTGCCAGCAGCTCAACGCAGAGCACAGATACGCAGTATTTT.

This clonotype was recorded a few times. Mismatch with germline at one junction end may stem from a read error. The gene calls are TRBV12-3 or TRBV12-4 and TRBJ2-3, with D possibly matching TRBD2 (5 bases). This CDR3 is 11 amino acids long. This chain's CDR3 is CASSLSGTRYF. In nucleotides, the CDR3 is TGTGCCAGCAGTTTGAGCGGTACGCGGTATTTT.

This clonotype was observed a handful of times. V gene TRBV6-2 or TRBV6-3 combines with J gene TRBJ2-3, with no clear D. CDR3 length: 18 amino acids. V shed 5 bases and J shed 1 base, with 22 bases lying between them. From germline, CDR1 is MNHEY and CDR2 SVGEGT. The CDR3 spells CASSPRIEQFDGTDTQYF. The CDR3 DNA reads as TGTGCCAGCAGTCCCCGAATCGAACAATTTGACGGCACAGATACGCAGTATTTT.

There are many counts of this clonotype. The chain couples TRBV19 to TRBJ1-1, with D unclear. V lost 7 bases and J lost 1, with 7 bases in between. The germline V gene has CDR1 LNHDA and CDR2 SQIVND (reference sequence). The CDR3 runs to 12 residues. In DNA form, the CDR3 reads TGTGCCAGTAAGACGGGGAACACTGAAGCTTTCTTT. This codes for CASKTGNTEAFF.